This T cell receptor beta chain emerged from a study of T cells in Graves' hyperthyroidism and ophthalmopathy. Study results and limitations: Most thyroid clonotypes with frequency above 0.001 were detected in blood. Ophthalmopathy and stable hyperthyroidism were separated by a 13 V-J model.

This clonotype was seen repeatedly, ten times or more. Its antigen remains unknown. Amplification yielded TCR beta CDR3 regions, with RNA transcripts as the source. RT-PCR in the first round (using the HTBI primer set) targeted the TCR CDR3. One entry per CDR3 protein, called by TCRdb with MiXCR from the multiplex PCR reads. The data contain about half a million distinct CDR3 sequences, around 22% of them seen just once; the ten biggest clones take up approximately 10%. The V gene's germline CDR1 is SGHRS and CDR2 YFSETQ. The V gene end was trimmed by 6 bases and the J gene end by 4 bases; junction bases not matched to a gene: 5. CDR3 length equals 13 residues.

The material sequenced was blood. This clonotype was obtained from a woman in her 30s with Graves' ophthalmopathy. This chain uses TRBV5-1 with TRBJ1-2; 8 bases fit TRBD1. As DNA, the CDR3 is TGCGCCAGCAAACAGGGGGAGGCCTATGGCTACACCTTC. This gives the protein CASKQGEAYGYTF.